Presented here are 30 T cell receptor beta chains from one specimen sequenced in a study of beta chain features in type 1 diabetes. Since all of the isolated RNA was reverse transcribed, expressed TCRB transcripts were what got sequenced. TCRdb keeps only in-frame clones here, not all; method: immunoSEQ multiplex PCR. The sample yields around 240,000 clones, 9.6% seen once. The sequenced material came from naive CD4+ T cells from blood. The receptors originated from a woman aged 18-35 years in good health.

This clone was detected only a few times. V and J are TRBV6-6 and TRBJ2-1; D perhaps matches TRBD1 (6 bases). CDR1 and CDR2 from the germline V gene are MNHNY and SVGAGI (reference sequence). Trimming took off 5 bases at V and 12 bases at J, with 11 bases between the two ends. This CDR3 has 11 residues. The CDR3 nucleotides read TGTGCCAGCAGTGTACAGGGTCCGCAGTTCTTC. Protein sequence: CASSVQGPQFF.

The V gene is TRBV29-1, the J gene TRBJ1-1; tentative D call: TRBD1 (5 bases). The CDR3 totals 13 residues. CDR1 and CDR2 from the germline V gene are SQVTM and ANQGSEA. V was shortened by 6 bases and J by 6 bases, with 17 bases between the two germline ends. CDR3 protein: CSVVRDFRAEAFF. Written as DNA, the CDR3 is TGCAGCGTCGTCCGGGACTTTCGTGCTGAAGCTTTCTTT.

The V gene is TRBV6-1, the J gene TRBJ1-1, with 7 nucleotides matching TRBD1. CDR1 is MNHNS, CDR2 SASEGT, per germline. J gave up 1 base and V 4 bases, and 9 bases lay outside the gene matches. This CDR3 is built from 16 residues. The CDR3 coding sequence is TGTGCCAGCAGTGTCCCTTCCGGGACAGCGAACACTGAAGCTTTCTTT. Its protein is CASSVPSGTANTEAFF.

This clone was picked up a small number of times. The CDR3 sequence: CASSQPGRAPNGELFF. Here the CDR3 DNA reads TGCGCCAGCAGCCAACCCGGGAGGGCCCCCAACGGGGAGCTGTTTTTT. This sequence joins TRBV4-1 and TRBJ2-2, with 8 bases identical to TRBD2. Germline V gene lookup returns CDR1 MGHRA and CDR2 YSYEKL. This CDR3 spans 16 amino acids. The V segment lost 2 bases and the J segment 7 bases; nucleotides outside the gene matches: 9.

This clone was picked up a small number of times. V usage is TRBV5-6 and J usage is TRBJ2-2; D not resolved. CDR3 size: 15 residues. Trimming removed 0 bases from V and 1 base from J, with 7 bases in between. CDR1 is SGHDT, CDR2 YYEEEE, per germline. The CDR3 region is CASSLVRKNTGELFF. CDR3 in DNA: TGTGCCAGCAGCTTGGTGCGGAAGAACACCGGGGAGCTGTTTTTT.

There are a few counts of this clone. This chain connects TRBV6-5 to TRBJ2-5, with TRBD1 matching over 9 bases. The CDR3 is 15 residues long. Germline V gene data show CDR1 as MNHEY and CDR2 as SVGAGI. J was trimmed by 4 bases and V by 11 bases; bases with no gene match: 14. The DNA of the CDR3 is TGTGCCTCCCACCTAACAGGGGGCGCAGGAGAGACCCAGTACTTC. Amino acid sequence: CASHLTGGAGETQYF.

The CDR3 DNA reads TGTGCCAGCAGCTTAAACGTACGTCTCGGACAGGGGAGCACAGATACGCAGTATTTT. It specifies CASSLNVRLGQGSTDTQYF. The chain uses TRBV7-3 and TRBJ2-3; TRBD1 matches at 9 bases. V lost 1 base to trimming and J lost 0 bases; unmatched junction nucleotides: 11. The CDR3 covers 19 residues. CDR1 is SGHTA and CDR2 is FQGTGA in the germline V gene.

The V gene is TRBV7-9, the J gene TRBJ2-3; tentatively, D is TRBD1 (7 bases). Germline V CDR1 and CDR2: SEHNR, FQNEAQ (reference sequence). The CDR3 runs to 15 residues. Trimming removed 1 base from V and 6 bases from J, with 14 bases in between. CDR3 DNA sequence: TGTGCCAGCAGCTTAGACGGCAGGGGGGACGATACGCAGTATTTT. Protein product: CASSLDGRGDDTQYF.

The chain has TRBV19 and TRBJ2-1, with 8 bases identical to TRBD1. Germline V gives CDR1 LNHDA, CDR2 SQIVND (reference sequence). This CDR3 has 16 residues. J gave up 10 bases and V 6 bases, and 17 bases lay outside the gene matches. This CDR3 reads CASSKTAGTGPGEQFF. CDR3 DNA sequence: TGTGCCAGTAGCAAGACAGCCGGGACAGGCCCCGGGGAGCAGTTCTTC.

CDR3 nucleotides: TGTGCCAGCAGCTCCCAGACAGGTACTGAAGCTTTCTTT. Protein: CASSSQTGTEAFF. This chain connects TRBV7-3 to TRBJ1-1; D might be TRBD1 (6 bases). Trimming shortened V by 4 bases and J by 5 bases, and 11 bases separated the two germline ends. Germline loops: CDR1 SGHTA, CDR2 FQGTGA. This CDR3 spans 13 amino acids.

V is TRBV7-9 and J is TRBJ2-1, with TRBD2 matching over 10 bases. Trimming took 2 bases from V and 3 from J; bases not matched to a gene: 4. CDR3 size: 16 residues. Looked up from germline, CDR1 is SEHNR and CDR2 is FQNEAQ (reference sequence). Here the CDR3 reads CASSLRLAGGYNEQFF. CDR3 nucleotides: TGTGCCAGCAGCTTACGTTTAGCGGGAGGCTACAATGAGCAGTTCTTC.

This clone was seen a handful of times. The CDR3, as DNA: TGTGCCAGCAGAACAGGGGATTATCAGCCCCAGCATTTT. Translated: CASRTGDYQPQHF. V and J are TRBV28 and TRBJ1-5; TRBD1 matches 7 bases. V was clipped by 6 bases and J by 5 bases; unmatched bases: 4. Germline CDR1 MDHEN, CDR2 SYDVKM. This CDR3 is built from 13 residues.

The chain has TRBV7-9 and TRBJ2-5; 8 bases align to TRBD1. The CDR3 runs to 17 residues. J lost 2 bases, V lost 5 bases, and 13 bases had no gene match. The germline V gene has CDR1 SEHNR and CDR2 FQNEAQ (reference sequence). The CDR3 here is CASSPPEQGVGQETQYF. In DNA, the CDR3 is TGTGCCAGCAGCCCCCCCGAACAGGGGGTAGGACAAGAGACCCAGTACTTC.

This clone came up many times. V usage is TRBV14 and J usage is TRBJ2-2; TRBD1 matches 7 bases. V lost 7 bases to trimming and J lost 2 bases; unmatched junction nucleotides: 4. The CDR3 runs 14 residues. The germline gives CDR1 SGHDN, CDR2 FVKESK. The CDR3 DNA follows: TGTGCCAGCACGGGACAGACTAACACCGGGGAGCTGTTTTTT. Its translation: CASTGQTNTGELFF.

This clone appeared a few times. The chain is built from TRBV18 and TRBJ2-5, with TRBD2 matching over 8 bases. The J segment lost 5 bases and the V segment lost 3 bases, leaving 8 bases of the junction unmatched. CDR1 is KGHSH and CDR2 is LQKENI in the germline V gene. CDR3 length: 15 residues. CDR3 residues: CASSPAGTRSETQYF. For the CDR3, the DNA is TGTGCCAGCTCACCCGCCGGGACTAGAAGTGAGACCCAGTACTTC.

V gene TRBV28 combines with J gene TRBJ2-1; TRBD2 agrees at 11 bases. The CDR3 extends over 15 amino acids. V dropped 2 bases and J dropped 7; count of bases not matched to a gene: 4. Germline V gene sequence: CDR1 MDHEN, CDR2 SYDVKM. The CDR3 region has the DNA TGTGCCAGCAGTTTAACTAGCGGGAGAGTAAATGAGCAGTTCTTC. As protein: CASSLTSGRVNEQFF.

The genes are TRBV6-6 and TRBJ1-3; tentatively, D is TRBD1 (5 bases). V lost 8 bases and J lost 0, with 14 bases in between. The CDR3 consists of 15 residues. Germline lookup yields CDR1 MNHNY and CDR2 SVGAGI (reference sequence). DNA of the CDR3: TGTGCCAGCGGACGTGGGGCCTCCTCTGGAAACACCATATATTTT. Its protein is CASGRGASSGNTIYF.

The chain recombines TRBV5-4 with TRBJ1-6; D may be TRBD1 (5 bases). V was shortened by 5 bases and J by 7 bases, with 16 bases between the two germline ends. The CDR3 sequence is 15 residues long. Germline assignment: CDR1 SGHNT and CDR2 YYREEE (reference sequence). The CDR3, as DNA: TGTGCCAGCAGAAGAGAAGGGGTAGGGAATTCACCCCTCCACTTT. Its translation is CASRREGVGNSPLHF. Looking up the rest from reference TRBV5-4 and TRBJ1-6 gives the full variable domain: ETGVTQSPTHLIKTRGQQVTLRCSSQSGHNTVSWYQQALGQGPQFIFQYYREEENGRGNFPPRFSGLQFPNYSSELNVNALELDDSALYLCASRREGVGNSPLHFGNGTRLTVT.

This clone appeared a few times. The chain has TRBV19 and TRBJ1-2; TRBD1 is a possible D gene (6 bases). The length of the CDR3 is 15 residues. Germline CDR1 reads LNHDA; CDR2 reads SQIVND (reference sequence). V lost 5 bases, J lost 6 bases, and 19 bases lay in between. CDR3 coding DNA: TGTGCCAGTAGTTCACCCAGGGGTGGTGCTGATGGCTACACCTTC. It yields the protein CASSSPRGGADGYTF.

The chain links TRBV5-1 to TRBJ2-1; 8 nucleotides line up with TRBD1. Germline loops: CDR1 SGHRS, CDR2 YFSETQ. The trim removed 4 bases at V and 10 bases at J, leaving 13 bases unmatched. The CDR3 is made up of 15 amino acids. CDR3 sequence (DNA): TGCGCCAGCAGCCCTCGACAGGGGCCCTCGGGGGAGCAGTTCTTC. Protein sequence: CASSPRQGPSGEQFF.

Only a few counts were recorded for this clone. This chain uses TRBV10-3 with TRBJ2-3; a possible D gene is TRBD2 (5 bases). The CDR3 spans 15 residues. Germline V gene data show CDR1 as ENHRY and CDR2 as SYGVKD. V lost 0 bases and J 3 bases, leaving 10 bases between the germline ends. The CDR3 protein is CAISESRDGTDTQYF. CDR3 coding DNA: TGTGCCATCAGTGAGTCCCGGGATGGGACAGATACGCAGTATTTT.

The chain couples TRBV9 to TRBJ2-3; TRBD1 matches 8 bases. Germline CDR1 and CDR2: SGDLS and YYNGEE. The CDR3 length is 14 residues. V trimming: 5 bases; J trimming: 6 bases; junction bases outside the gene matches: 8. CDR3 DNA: TGTGCCAGCAGTCAGCGACAGGGGAGGGATACGCAGTATTTT. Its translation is CASSQRQGRDTQYF.

The CDR3 nucleotides are TGCGCCAGCAGCACAACTAGGTCGGTGACCCAGTACTTC. Protein product: CASSTTRSVTQYF. V and J are TRBV5-1 and TRBJ2-5; the D gene is possibly TRBD2 (5 bases). Germline V lookup: CDR1 SGHRS, CDR2 YFSETQ. V lost 4 bases to trimming and J lost 7 bases, with 14 bases between them. The CDR3 spans 13 residues.

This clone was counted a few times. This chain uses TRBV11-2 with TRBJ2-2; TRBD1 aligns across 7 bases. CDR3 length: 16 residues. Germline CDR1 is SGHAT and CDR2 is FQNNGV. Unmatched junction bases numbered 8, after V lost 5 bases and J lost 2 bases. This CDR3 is CASSHHRGGNTGELFF. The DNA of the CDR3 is TGTGCCAGCAGCCACCACAGGGGTGGAAACACCGGGGAGCTGTTTTTT.

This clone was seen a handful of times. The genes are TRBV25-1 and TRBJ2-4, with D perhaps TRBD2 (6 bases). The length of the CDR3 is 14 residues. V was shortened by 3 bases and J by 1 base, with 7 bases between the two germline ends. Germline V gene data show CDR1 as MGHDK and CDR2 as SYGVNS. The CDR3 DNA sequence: TGTGCCAGCAGTGAGGCGGGGGCCAAAAACATTCAGTACTTC. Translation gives CASSEAGAKNIQYF. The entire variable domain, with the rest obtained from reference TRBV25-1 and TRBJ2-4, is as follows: EADIYQTPRYLVIGTGKKITLECSQTMGHDKMYWYQQDPGMELHLIHYSYGVNSTEKGDLSSESTVSRIRTEHFPLTLESARPSHTSQYLCASSEAGAKNIQYFGAGTRLSVL.

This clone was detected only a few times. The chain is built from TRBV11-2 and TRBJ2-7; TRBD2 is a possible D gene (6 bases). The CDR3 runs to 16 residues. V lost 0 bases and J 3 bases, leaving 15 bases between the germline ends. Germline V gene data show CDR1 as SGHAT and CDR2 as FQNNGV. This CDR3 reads CASSLDRASAIYEQYF. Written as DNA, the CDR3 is TGTGCCAGCAGCTTAGATCGGGCTAGCGCGATCTACGAGCAGTACTTC.

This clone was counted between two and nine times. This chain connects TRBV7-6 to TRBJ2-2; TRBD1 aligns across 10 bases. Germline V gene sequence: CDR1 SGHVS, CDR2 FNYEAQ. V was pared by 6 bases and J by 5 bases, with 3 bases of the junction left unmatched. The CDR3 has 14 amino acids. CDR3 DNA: TGTGCCAGCAGACAGGACAGGGGGACCGGGGAGCTGTTTTTT. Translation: CASRQDRGTGELFF.

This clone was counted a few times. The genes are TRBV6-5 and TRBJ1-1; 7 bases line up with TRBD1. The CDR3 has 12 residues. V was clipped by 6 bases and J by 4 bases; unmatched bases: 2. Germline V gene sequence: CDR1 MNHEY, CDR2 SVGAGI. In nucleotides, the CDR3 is TGTGCCAGCAGAACAGGGGTCACTGAAGCTTTCTTT. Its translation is CASRTGVTEAFF.

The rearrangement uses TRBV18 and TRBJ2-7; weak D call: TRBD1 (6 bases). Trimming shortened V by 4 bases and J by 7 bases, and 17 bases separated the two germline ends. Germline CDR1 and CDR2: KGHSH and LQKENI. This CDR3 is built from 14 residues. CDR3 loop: CASSLGRGLQEQYF. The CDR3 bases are TGTGCCAGCTCACTGGGCAGGGGCCTACAGGAGCAGTACTTC. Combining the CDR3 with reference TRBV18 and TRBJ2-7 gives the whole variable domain NAGVMQNPRHLVRRRGQEARLRCSPMKGHSHVYWYRQLPEEGLKFMVYLQKENIIDESGMPKERFSAEFPKEGPSILRIQQVVRGDSAAYFCASSLGRGLQEQYFGPGTRLTVT.

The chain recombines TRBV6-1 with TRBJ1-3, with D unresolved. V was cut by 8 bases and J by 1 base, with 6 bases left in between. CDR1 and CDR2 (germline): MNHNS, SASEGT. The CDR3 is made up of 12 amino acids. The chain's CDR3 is CASVSSGNTIYF. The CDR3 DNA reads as TGTGCCAGCGTCTCGTCTGGAAACACCATATATTTT.